The T cell receptor (beta chain) described here comes from a study of cytomegalovirus exposure and HLA in healthy donors (dated 2017 in TCRdb). For context, the study as a whole: An earlier analysis of roughly 500 of the donors reported 250 to 300 Gb of sequence data and 100 million to 140 million unique TCR beta sequences from 150 million to 200 million T cells. An early release that covered approximately 600 HLA-typed donors contained around 300 gigabases of sequencing data and 65 million to 100 million unique TCR sequences. Of the 398 genotyped donors, 75% to 85% were placed in the genetic ancestry cluster associated with self-reported Caucasian donors. The study aimed to test whether signatures of past pathogen exposure could be identified by cataloging public T cell receptors. The T cell repertoires of several hundred subjects were profiled by immunosequencing and related to cytomegalovirus serostatus. Along with the approximately 650-subject first cohort, a separate validation cohort of over a hundred different subjects was used. To predict cytomegalovirus infection status, the study brought together high-throughput TCR immunosequencing, statistical association of individual TCRs with disease status, and machine learning. To study patterns of TCR occurrence, a later analysis re-analyzed previously published TCR beta repertoires from 500 to 850 donors and added high-resolution HLA genotyping. Rather than drawing on any new phenotypic data, the later analysis identified candidate immune exposures from TCR beta sequences and the way those sequences occurred across donors. To decide whether each TCR beta V gene segment behaved as functional or pseudogenic, an earlier analysis of over 500 of the donors relied on high-throughput TCR beta sequencing. Donor age, sex, ethnicity and CMV serostatus were compiled together with the repertoire data. Genome-wide SNP genotypes for about three fifths of the 666 donors were used in a later genetic analysis, which treated that subset as a discovery cohort. Every repertoire in the discovery cohort had been generated on one and the same sequencing platform. Both class I and class II loci were covered by HLA typing, at four-digit resolution. Typing coverage varied by locus: roughly 629-630 donors for A, B, C, DRB1 and DQB1; roughly 510 for DQA1; about 570 for DPA1; roughly 450 for DPB1. Several DR-DQ haplotypes were handled as single units for association and clustering because linkage in the cohort was strong. Among around 400 genotyped donors of the cohort, an average of roughly 230,000 unique TCR beta nucleotide sequences was sequenced per donor, of which 15% to 20% were non-productive. Points the paper makes about the study in general: According to a later analysis, TCR association rates differed among HLA loci, with DRB1 alleles showing the most associated TCRs and HLA-C alleles showing the fewest. A further reported finding was that TCR beta sequences accurately predicted the HLA-A and HLA-B alleles for most subjects in the first cohort. In a later analysis, HLA-associated TCR beta chains were found to be more clonally expanded and to have lower generation probabilities than equally common non-associated chains. The authors suggested that the approach could potentially be generalized to other disease states and immunological phenotypes. In the study, 164 TCR beta chains were listed as associated with cytomegalovirus. Because HLA typing was missing for some donors at each locus, association tests included only the typed subset. Broadly in line with IMGT annotations, most TCR beta V segments showed up in productive rearrangements about 87% or about 30% of the time in an earlier analysis of around 600 of the donors. V-gene and J-gene trimming of TCR beta chains was associated with a missense DCLRE1C variant in a later genetic analysis, and the association was replicated in an independent cohort. Some IMGT-functional V segments, including TRBV6-2 and TRBV6-3, could not be distinguished by the 87-base-pair reads and were therefore excluded. Linkage disequilibrium might explain the correlated functional status among segregating V segments, but an unknown experimental factor could not be ruled out. Most TCR sequences were seen in very few donors, while some public TCRs were found in many individuals. In both the original and validation cohorts, the classifier was reported to diagnose cytomegalovirus status with high specificity and sensitivity. According to a later analysis, most CMV-associated TCR beta chains appeared to be HLA-restricted, and the HLA associations seemed to be driven largely by CMV exposure. Immune exposure information for the cohort was limited to CMV serostatus. At a false discovery rate of 0.05, a later analysis linked roughly 17,000 TCR beta sequences to specific HLA alleles. This cohort had only TCR beta chains sequenced, and the lack of alpha or paired-chain data limited which features could be detected. A cluster of highly shared sequence variants was judged likely to represent a technical artifact of the sequencing pipeline. A later genetic analysis reported fewer N-insertions in productive TCRs among donors in an Asian-associated ancestry cluster than the 666-donor mean. The presence/absence analyses assumed that sequencing depth was roughly uniform across donors, and that assumption may not be true. In vitro tests confirmed that a few of the cytomegalovirus-associated TCR beta chains recognize cytomegalovirus antigens. Assigning TCR associations to individual alleles was difficult when HLA alleles, especially DR and DQ, strongly co-occurred. Because counts were too low, seventeen rarely observed V segments, including chromosome 9 orphons, were excluded from the earlier analysis of several hundred of the donors. In a later analysis, several top co-occurrence clusters were reported to appear linked to parvovirus B19, influenza, CMV and Epstein-Barr virus.

The V end gives up 4 bases and the J end 10 bases, leaving 7 bases in the junction not matched to a gene. The CDR3 spans 13 residues, from the cysteine through the phenylalanine. The kept DNA is CDR3 alone, 39 bases in frame from the first base. Per the germline V gene (reference sequence), SEHNR is the CDR1 and FQNEAQ is the CDR2. To prepare the library, the immunoSEQ multiplex PCR assay was applied. For the multiplex PCR, a mixture combining 60 forward primers for TCR Vbeta segments and 13 reverse primers for TCR Jbeta segments was used. The CDR3 region of rearranged TCR beta genes was amplified from genomic DNA with a multiplex PCR assay. The Illumina HiSeq System was used to sequence the amplified TCR beta libraries as 87-base-pair reads. Turning to the authors' computational methods: A later analysis counted about 80 million unique TCR beta chains across the 670 or so repertoires, and some 11 million of these chains were shared by at least two donors. Raw reads were error-corrected and collapsed into unique sequences with a nearest-neighbor algorithm that merged closely related sequences to remove PCR and sequencing errors. To assign V, D and J gene segments, CDR3 sequences were aligned to IMGT reference sequences. For a sequence to be retained, a match of at least six nucleotides to both a V gene segment and a J gene segment was required. Rearrangements were called productive when the CDR3 lacked stop codons and stayed in frame with V and J; all others were non-productive. CDR3 was defined according to IMGT convention as the region running from the second conserved V-encoded cysteine to the conserved J-encoded phenylalanine. The earlier analysis of a few hundred of the donors excluded sequences that lacked an unambiguous match to a single V gene segment. In an earlier analysis of some 590 of the donors, V segments were called functional above 56.7% productive rearrangements and were called segregating when the between-donor standard deviation exceeded 5%. To diagnose cytomegalovirus status from the catalog of TCR beta chain sequences, a statistical classification framework was built. A later analysis assigned V and J genes by comparing TCR nucleotide sequences with IMGT/GENE-DB human TR gene sequences. A later analysis assigned CDR3 sequences and most-parsimonious VDJ recombination scenarios with the TCRdist pipeline. In a later analysis, every TCR beta chain was defined by the combination of its CDR3 amino acid sequence and its V-gene family, and reads without a unique V-gene family were dropped. To address suspected cross-contamination and a sequencing artifact, a later analysis removed several hundred highly shared, low-generation-probability nucleotide sequences. In a later analysis, a clonal expansion index was calculated for each public chain from normalized within-repertoire ranks of inferred template counts. A later analysis computed generation probabilities with a VDJ recombination model fitted to out-of-frame rearrangements, and checked the results against IGoR. In a later analysis, TCR-TCR, TCR-HLA and TCR-CMV co-occurrence was scored with hypergeometric tests, and a repertoire-size bias correction was applied to TCR pairs. A later analysis estimated false discovery rates by permuting HLA or CMV assignments 20 times. In a later analysis, co-occurring TCRs were grouped using DBSCAN, and TCRdist sequence similarity was added for clustering within HLA-allele-positive subsets. Repertoires with fewer than 30,000 or more than 120,000 public chains were left out of co-occurrence clustering, as were four to six repertoires with anomalous nucleotide sharing. TCRdb mirrors the immuneACCESS table, restricted to in-frame sequences. Some clones are absent from its copies; in checked studies, under half trace to an unresolved V gene, and the reason for the others is unknown. That table supplies the V and J calls and clone size; D and trimming were determined from the DNA. Within this sample are 95,000 to 150,000 clones, with over 65% of them counted one time only. Jointly, the top ten make up about 2.6% of the sample.

In the case of this clone: Its recognized antigen is unknown. The input lacks base qualities; no much larger clone sits a single base away.

The cohort consisted of 600 to 750 healthy bone marrow donors. At the time of sampling, every cohort member was nominally healthy, though immune exposures that went unrecorded were likely present. The donor was CMV seropositive and was included in the group of around 300 seropositive cohort members. A peripheral blood sample was provided by each donor, and peripheral blood mononuclear cells were used for TCR beta sequencing. Genomic DNA was extracted from the blood cell samples with the Qiagen DNeasy Blood Extraction Kit. This TCR derives from a middle-aged woman in good health and CMV-seropositive. Material: PBMCs. The chain is made from TRBV7-9 and TRBJ2-7; 10 central bases correspond to TRBD1. In nucleotides, the sequence is TGTGCCAGCAGCTCGCGACAGGGGGCGGGCCAGTACTTC. The encoded protein is CASSSRQGAGQYF. Reference TRBV7-9 and TRBJ2-7 genes cover what lies past the CDR3, so the full variable domain is DTGVSQNPRHKITKRGQNVTFRCDPISEHNRLYWYRQTLGQGPEFLTYFQNEAQLEKSRLLSDRFSAERPKGSFSTLEIQRTEQGDSAMYLCASSSRQGAGQYFGPGTRLTVT.